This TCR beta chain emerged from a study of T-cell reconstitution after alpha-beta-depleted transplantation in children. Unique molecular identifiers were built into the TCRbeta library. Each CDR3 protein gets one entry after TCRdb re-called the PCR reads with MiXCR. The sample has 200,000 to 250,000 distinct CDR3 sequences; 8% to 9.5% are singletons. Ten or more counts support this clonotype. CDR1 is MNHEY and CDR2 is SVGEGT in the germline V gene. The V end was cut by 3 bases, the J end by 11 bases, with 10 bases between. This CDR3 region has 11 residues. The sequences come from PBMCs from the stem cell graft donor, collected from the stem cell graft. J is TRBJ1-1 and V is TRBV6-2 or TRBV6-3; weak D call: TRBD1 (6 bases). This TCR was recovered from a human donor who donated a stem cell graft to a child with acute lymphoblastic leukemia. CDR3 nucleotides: TGTGCCAGCAGTTATCCGAGGGGGGCTTTCTTT. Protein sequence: CASSYPRGAFF.